The source of this T cell receptor (beta chain) is a study of blood T cell repertoires in COVID-19. Clones were read by immunoSEQ multiplex PCR, and TCRdb kept only the in-frame ones, dropping some. The sample records some 250,000 clones, about 85% being singletons. With 2 bases clipped from V and 7 bases from J, the junction kept 10 bases outside the gene matches. The germline V gene has CDR1 SGHTS and CDR2 YDEGEE. The CDR3 is 16 amino acids. The sample taken for sequencing was peripheral blood. The chain links TRBV5-8 to TRBJ2-5, with TRBD2 matching over 11 bases. This TCR was recovered from a young man who had recovered from COVID-19. The CDR3 here is CASSFSGTSGGGTQYF. The CDR3 DNA reads as TGTGCCAGCAGCTTTAGTGGGACTAGCGGAGGTGGGACCCAGTACTTC. Using reference TRBV5-8 and TRBJ2-5 for the parts outside the CDR3, the full variable domain is EAGVTQSPTHLIKTRGQQATLRCSPISGHTSVYWYQQALGLGLQFLLWYDEGEERNRGNFPPRFSGRQFPNYSSELNVNALELEDSALYLCASSFSGTSGGGTQYFGPGTRLLVL.